The source of this TCR beta chain is a study of T cells in Graves' hyperthyroidism and ophthalmopathy. Study-wide results and limits: Ophthalmopathy onset followed model prediction by a median about seven months.

Patients with uncontrolled infections, other autoimmune diseases, pregnancy or lactation were excluded. Using more than 7.5 ml of fresh peripheral blood, PBMCs were prepared. Points on this clonotype: What it binds is not known.

Amplified TCR beta CDR3 regions came from RNA transcripts. Using the HTBI primer set, a first-round RT-PCR was run on the TCR CDR3. TCRdb reprocessed the multiplex PCR reads with MiXCR, giving one entry per CDR3 protein. The sample has 350,000 to 400,000 distinct CDR3 sequences, 18% seen once; the top ten hold 35% to 50%. The CDR3 covers 15 residues. Unmatched junction bases numbered 8, after V lost 5 bases and J lost 7 bases. Looked up from germline, CDR1 is KGHSH and CDR2 is LQKENI. Sequenced sample: blood. The receptor was isolated from a man aged 18 to 35 with Graves' ophthalmopathy. The rearrangement links TRBV18 to TRBJ2-2; 9 positions match TRBD1. This chain's CDR3 is CASSTGTGNGGELFF. Here the CDR3 DNA reads TGTGCCAGCTCAACCGGGACAGGGAATGGCGGGGAGCTGTTTTTT.